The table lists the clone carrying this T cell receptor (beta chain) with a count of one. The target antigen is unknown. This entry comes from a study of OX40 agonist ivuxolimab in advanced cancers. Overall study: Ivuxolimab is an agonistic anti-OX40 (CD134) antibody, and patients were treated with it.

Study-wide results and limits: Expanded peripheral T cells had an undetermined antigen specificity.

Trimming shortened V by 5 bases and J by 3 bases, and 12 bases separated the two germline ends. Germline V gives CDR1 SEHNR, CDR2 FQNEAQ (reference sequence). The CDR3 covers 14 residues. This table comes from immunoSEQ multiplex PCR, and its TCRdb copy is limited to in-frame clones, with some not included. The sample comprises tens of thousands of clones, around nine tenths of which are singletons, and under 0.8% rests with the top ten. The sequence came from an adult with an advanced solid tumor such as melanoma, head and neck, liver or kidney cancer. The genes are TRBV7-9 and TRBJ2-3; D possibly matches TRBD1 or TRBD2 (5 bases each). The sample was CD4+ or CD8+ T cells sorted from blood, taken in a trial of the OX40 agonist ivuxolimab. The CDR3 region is CASSPRGVTDTQYF. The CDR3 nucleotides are TGTGCCAGCAGCCCGAGAGGGGTTACAGATACGCAGTATTTT.